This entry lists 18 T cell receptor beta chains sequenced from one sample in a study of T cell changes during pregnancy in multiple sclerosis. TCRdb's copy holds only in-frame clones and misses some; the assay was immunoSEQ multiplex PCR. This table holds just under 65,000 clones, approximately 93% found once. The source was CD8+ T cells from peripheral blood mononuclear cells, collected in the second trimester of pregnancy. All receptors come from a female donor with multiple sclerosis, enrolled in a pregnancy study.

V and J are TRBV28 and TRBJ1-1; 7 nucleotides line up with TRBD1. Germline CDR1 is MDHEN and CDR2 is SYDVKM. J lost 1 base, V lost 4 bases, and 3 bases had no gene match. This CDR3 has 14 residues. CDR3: CASSSGQENTEAFF. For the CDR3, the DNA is TGTGCCAGCAGTTCCGGACAGGAGAACACTGAAGCTTTCTTT.

DNA of the CDR3: TGCAGCGTGAGAAGAAATACAGGGAGATATCAGCCCCAGCATTTT. Its translation is CSVRRNTGRYQPQHF. This rearrangement joins TRBV29-1 to TRBJ1-5; D perhaps matches TRBD1 (6 bases). Trimming took off 6 bases at V and 5 bases at J, with 20 bases between the two ends. This CDR3 is 15 amino acids long. Germline V gene sequence: CDR1 SQVTM, CDR2 ANQGSEA. The full variable domain, rest sourced from reference TRBV29-1 and TRBJ1-5, is SAVISQKPSRDICQRGTSLTIQCQVDSQVTMMFWYRQQPGQSLTLIATANQGSEATYESGFVIDKFPISRPNLTFSTLTVSNMSPEDSSIYLCSVRRNTGRYQPQHFGDGTRLSIL.

CDR3 sequence (DNA): TGCGCCAGCACCGGGACTAGCGGGAATGCCTACAATGAGCAGTTCTTC. It translates to CASTGTSGNAYNEQFF. The rearrangement links TRBV10-1 to TRBJ2-1; 13 bases line up with TRBD2. This CDR3 has 16 residues. V lost 7 bases, J lost 2 bases, and 5 bases stayed unmatched. CDR1 WNHNN and CDR2 SYGVQD come from the germline V gene (reference sequence).

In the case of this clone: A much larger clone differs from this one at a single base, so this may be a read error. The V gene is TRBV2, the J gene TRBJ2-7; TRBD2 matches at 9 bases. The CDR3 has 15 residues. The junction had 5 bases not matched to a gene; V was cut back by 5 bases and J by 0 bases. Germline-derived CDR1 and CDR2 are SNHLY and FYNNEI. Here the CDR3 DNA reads TGTGCCAGCAGTTACTATAGCGGGAGCTCCTACGAGCAGTACTTC. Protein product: CASSYYSGSSYEQYF.

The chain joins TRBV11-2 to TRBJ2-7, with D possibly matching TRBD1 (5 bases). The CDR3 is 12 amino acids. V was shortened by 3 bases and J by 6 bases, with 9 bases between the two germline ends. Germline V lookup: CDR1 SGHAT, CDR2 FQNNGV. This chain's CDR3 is CASSFTGSEQYF. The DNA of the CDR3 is TGTGCCAGCAGCTTTACAGGTAGCGAGCAGTACTTC. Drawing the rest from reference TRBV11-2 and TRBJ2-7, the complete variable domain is EAGVAQSPRYKIIEKRQSVAFWCNPISGHATLYWYQQILGQGPKLLIQFQNNGVVDDSQLPKDRFSAERLKGVDSTLKIQPAKLEDSAVYLCASSFTGSEQYFGPGTRLTVT.

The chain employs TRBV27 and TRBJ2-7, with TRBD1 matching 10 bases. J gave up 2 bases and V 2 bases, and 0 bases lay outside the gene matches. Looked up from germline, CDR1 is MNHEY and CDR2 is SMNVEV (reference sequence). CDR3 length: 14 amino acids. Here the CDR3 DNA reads TGTGCCAGCAGTTTAGGACAGGGGGCCTACGAGCAGTACTTC. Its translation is CASSLGQGAYEQYF.

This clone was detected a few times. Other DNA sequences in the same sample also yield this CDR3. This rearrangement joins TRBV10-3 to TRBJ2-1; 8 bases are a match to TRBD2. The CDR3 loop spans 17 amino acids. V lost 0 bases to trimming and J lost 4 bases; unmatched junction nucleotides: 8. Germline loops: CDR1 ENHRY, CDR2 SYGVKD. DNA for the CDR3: TGTGCCATCAGTGAGTCGATGGGGGCTAGCGGGTACAATGAGCAGTTCTTC. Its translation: CAISESMGASGYNEQFF.

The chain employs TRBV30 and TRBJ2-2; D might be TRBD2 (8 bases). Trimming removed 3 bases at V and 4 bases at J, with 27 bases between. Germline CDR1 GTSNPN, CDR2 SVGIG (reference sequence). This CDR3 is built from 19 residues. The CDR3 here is CAWSVDRAQREWGTGELFF. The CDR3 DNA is TGTGCCTGGAGCGTTGACAGGGCACAGCGGGAGTGGGGCACCGGGGAGCTGTTTTTT.

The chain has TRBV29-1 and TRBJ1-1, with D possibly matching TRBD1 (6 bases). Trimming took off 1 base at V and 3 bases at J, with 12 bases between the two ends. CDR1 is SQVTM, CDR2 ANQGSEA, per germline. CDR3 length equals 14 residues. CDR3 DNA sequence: TGCAGCGTTGAAGGCGGACAGCTGTACACTGAAGCTTTCTTT. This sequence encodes CSVEGGQLYTEAFF.

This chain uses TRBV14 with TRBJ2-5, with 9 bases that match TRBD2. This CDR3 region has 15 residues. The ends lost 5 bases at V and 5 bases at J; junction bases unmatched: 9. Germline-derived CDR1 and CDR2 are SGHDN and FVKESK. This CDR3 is CASSYTSGSGETQYF. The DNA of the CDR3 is TGTGCCAGCAGCTACACTAGCGGGTCCGGGGAGACCCAGTACTTC.

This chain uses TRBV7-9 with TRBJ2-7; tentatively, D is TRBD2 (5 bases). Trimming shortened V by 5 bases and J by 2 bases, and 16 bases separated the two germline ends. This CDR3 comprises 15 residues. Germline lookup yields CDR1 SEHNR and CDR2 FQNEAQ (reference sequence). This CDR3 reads CASSLGVAGAYEQYF. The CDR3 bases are TGTGCCAGCAGCCTCGGGGTGGCGGGCGCCTACGAGCAGTACTTC. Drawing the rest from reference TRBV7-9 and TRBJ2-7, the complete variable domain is DTGVSQNPRHKITKRGQNVTFRCDPISEHNRLYWYRQTLGQGPEFLTYFQNEAQLEKSRLLSDRFSAERPKGSFSTLEIQRTEQGDSAMYLCASSLGVAGAYEQYFGPGTRLTVT.

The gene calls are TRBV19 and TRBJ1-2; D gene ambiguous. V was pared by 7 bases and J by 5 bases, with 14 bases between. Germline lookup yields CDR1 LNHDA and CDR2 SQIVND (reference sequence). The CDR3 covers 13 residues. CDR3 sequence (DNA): TGTGCCAGTATTGCATCAGGATTGTATGGCTACACCTTC. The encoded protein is CASIASGLYGYTF.

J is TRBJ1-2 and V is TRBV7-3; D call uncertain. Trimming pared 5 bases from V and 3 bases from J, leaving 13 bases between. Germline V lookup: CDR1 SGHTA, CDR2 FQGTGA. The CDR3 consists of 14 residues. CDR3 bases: TGTGCCAGCAGCCTTACGGGTGATGACTATGGCTACACCTTC. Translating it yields CASSLTGDDYGYTF.

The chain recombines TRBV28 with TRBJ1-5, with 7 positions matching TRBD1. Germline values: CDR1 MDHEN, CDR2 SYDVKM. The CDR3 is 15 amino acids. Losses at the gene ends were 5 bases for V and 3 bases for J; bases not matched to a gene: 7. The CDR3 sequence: CASSQGTANNQPQHF. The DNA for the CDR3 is TGTGCCAGCAGTCAAGGGACAGCCAACAATCAGCCCCAGCATTTT.

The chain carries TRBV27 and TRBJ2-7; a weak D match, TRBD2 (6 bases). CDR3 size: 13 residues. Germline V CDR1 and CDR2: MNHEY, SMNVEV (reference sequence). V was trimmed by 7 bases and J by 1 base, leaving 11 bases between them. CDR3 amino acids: CASMGGISYEQYF. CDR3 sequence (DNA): TGTGCCAGCATGGGAGGCATTTCCTACGAGCAGTACTTC.

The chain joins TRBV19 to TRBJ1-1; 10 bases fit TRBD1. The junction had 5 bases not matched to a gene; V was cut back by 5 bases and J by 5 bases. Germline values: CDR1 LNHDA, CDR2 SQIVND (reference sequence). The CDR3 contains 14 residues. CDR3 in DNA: TGTGCCAGTAGTGGAAGGACAGGGGGTACTGAAGCTTTCTTT. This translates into CASSGRTGGTEAFF.

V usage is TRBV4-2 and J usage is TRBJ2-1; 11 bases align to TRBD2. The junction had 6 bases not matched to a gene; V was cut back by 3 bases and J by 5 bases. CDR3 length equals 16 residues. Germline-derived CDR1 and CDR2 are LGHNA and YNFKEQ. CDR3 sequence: CASSQGTSGLHNEQFF. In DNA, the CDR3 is TGTGCCAGCAGCCAGGGGACTAGCGGTCTTCACAATGAGCAGTTCTTC.

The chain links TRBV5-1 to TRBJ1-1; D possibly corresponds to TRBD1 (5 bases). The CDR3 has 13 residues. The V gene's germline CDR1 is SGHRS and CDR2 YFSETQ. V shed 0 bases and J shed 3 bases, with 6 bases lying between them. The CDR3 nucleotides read TGCGCCAGCAGCTTGGTGGGGCACACTGAAGCTTTCTTT. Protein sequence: CASSLVGHTEAFF.